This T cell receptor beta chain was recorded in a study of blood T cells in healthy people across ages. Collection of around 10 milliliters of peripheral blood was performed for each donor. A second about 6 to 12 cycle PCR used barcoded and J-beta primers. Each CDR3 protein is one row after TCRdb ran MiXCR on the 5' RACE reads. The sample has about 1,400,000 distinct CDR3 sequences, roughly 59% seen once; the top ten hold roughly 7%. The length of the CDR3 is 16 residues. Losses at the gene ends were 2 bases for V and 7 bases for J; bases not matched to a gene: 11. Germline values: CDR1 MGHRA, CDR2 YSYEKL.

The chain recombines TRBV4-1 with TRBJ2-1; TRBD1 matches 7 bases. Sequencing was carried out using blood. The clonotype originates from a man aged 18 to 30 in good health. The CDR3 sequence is CASSQHQGDGQNEQFF. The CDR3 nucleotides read TGCGCCAGCAGCCAACACCAGGGGGACGGCCAAAATGAGCAGTTCTTC.